Listed here are 18 T cell receptor beta chains from one sample, sequenced in a study of blood T cell repertoires in COVID-19 (dated by TCRdb to about 2020). Library construction relied on the immunoSEQ multiplex PCR assay. TCRdb provides this immuneACCESS table in a form limited to in-frame rearrangements. Some clones are lacking; in checked studies, under half of them reflect an unresolved V gene, and why the rest are absent is not known. Here the sample has fewer than 350,000 clones; 89% occur a single time. The leading ten clones occupy over 9% of the sample. The sequenced sample was PBMCs or T cells enriched from blood (not recorded which). These receptors originate from a middle-aged woman who had recovered from COVID-19.

The rearrangement joins TRBV7-2 to TRBJ1-4; D perhaps matches TRBD1 (6 bases). CDR1 and CDR2 from the germline V gene are SGHTA and FQGNSA. The CDR3 is 15 residues long. The V end lost 5 bases, the J end lost 7 bases, and 17 bases lay between the germline ends. The CDR3 sequence: CASSPKGENLEKLFF. CDR3 in DNA: TGTGCCAGCAGCCCGAAGGGGGAAAATCTTGAAAAACTGTTTTTT.

J is TRBJ2-5 and V is TRBV9; the D gene is possibly TRBD1 (8 bases). This CDR3 is 17 amino acids long. CDR1 and CDR2 from the germline V gene are SGDLS and YYNGEE. V shed 3 bases and J shed 5 bases, with 23 bases lying between them. The CDR3 loop reads CASSATTGGGGIETQYF. The CDR3 DNA sequence: TGTGCCAGCAGCGCGACCACAGGGGGGGGAGGTATTGAGACCCAGTACTTC.

V and J are TRBV4-3 and TRBJ2-1; 12 nucleotides line up with TRBD2. Germline lookup yields CDR1 LGHNA and CDR2 YSLEER. The CDR3 has 15 amino acids. V was pared by 1 base and J by 9 bases, with 4 bases of the junction left unmatched. The CDR3 nucleotides are TGCGCCAGCAGCCAAGGGACTAGCGGGGTCCTTGAGCAGTTCTTC. The encoded protein is CASSQGTSGVLEQFF.

The CDR3 region has the DNA TGTGCCAGCAGTTTCGGGACTCAAAGGCGGTACGAGCAGTACTTC. Its protein is CASSFGTQRRYEQYF. The V call is TRBV6-5, the J call TRBJ2-7; TRBD2 might be the D (6 bases). Per the germline V gene, CDR1 is MNHEY and CDR2 is SVGAGI. V was cut by 4 bases and J by 4 bases, with 17 bases left in between. The CDR3 has 15 residues.

J is TRBJ2-1 and V is TRBV7-6; the match to TRBD2 covers 11 bases. This CDR3 has 18 amino acids. The V gene's germline CDR1 is SGHVS and CDR2 FNYEAQ. The junction had 6 bases not matched to a gene; V was cut back by 1 base and J by 1 base. The CDR3 DNA is TGTGCCAGCAGCTTAGGGTTAGCGGGAGGGGATTCCTACAATGAGCAGTTCTTC. Protein sequence: CASSLGLAGGDSYNEQFF.

This rearrangement joins TRBV29-1 to TRBJ2-6; no definite D call. CDR1 and CDR2 (germline): SQVTM, ANQGSEA. V lost 4 bases, J lost 0 bases, and 13 bases lay in between. The CDR3 spans 16 residues. The chain's CDR3 is CSVGGGSYSGANVLTF. CDR3 nucleotide sequence: TGCAGCGTTGGAGGTGGCAGCTACTCTGGGGCCAACGTCCTGACTTTC.

This clone was observed once. This rearrangement joins TRBV5-1 to TRBJ2-4, with 9 bases aligning to TRBD1. J lost 0 bases, V lost 4 bases, and 2 bases had no gene match. The CDR3 length is 15 residues. CDR1 SGHRS and CDR2 YFSETQ come from the germline V gene. The CDR3 coding sequence is TGCGCCAGCAGCCTGGGACAGGGAGCCAAAAACATTCAGTACTTC. Amino acids: CASSLGQGAKNIQYF.

The J gene is TRBJ1-5, the V gene TRBV7-9; 7 bases are shared with TRBD1. The CDR3 covers 13 residues. The V gene end was trimmed by 5 bases and the J gene end by 9 bases; junction bases not matched to a gene: 7. Germline CDR1 reads SEHNR; CDR2 reads FQNEAQ (reference sequence). The CDR3 is CASSEGAGAPQHF. The CDR3 DNA reads TGTGCCAGCAGCGAGGGGGCAGGGGCGCCCCAGCATTTT. The full variable domain, in which reference TRBV7-9 and TRBJ1-5 provide the parts outside the CDR3, is DTGVSQNPRHKITKRGQNVTFRCDPISEHNRLYWYRQTLGQGPEFLTYFQNEAQLEKSRLLSDRFSAERPKGSFSTLEIQRTEQGDSAMYLCASSEGAGAPQHFGDGTRLSIL.

V usage is TRBV18 and J usage is TRBJ2-5; TRBD2 matches 13 bases. Germline V gene data show CDR1 as KGHSH and CDR2 as LQKENI. The CDR3 runs to 15 residues. J gave up 3 bases and V 6 bases, and 4 bases lay outside the gene matches. The CDR3 is CASSRGLAGEETQYF. CDR3 in DNA: TGTGCCAGCTCCCGAGGACTAGCGGGAGAAGAGACCCAGTACTTC.

As to this clone: The sample contains more than one DNA sequence encoding this CDR3. The chain carries TRBV3-1 (or the pseudogene TRBV3-2) and TRBJ1-5; tentative D call: TRBD1 (5 bases). The ends were cut back, 1 base at V and 3 bases at J, with 7 bases in the middle. This CDR3 is built from 14 residues. Germline V gene sequence: CDR1 LGHDT, CDR2 YNNKEL (reference sequence). The CDR3 DNA follows: TGTGCCAGCAGCCAAGCAGGGTCCAATCAGCCCCAGCATTTT. Residues: CASSQAGSNQPQHF.

The table lists this clone with a count of one. The chain combines TRBV7-3 with TRBJ2-1, with D possibly TRBD2 on 7 matching bases. This CDR3 contains 13 residues. The V and J ends lost 2 bases and 9 bases respectively, with 11 bases between them. Germline V lookup: CDR1 SGHTA, CDR2 FQGTGA. The CDR3 reads CASSLGLGGEQFF. Here the CDR3 DNA reads TGTGCCAGCAGCTTAGGACTAGGGGGTGAGCAGTTCTTC.

The chain has TRBV28 and TRBJ1-2; weak D call: TRBD1 (5 bases). Germline assignment: CDR1 MDHEN and CDR2 SYDVKM. The CDR3 length is 14 residues. Trimming stripped 0 bases from V and 7 bases from J, with 12 bases between. The CDR3 loop is CASSLWAGRIGYTF. The CDR3, as DNA: TGTGCCAGCAGTTTATGGGCGGGACGCATTGGCTACACCTTC.

This clone was seen only once. This rearrangement joins TRBV11-3 to TRBJ1-2; D gene unclear. Germline CDR1 is SGHNT and CDR2 is YENEEA. The V and J ends lost 1 base and 4 bases respectively, with 16 bases between them. The CDR3 length is 16 residues. The CDR3 is CASSLVSAGVTYGYTF. Written as DNA, the CDR3 is TGTGCCAGCAGCTTAGTTTCGGCAGGCGTGACCTATGGCTACACCTTC.

The chain couples TRBV25-1 to TRBJ1-2, with TRBD1 matching 7 bases. After removal of 5 bases from V and 4 bases from J, the junction contained 16 bases not matched to a gene. This CDR3 contains 17 residues. Germline CDR1 and CDR2: MGHDK and SYGVNS. The CDR3 is CASSPPGTGVRFYGYTF. DNA of the CDR3: TGTGCCAGCAGTCCACCCGGCACAGGGGTCAGATTCTATGGCTACACCTTC.

The chain employs TRBV10-3 and TRBJ1-2; no clear D. Germline assignment: CDR1 ENHRY and CDR2 SYGVKD. V was clipped by 6 bases and J by 2 bases, with 13 bases between them. The CDR3 sequence is 14 residues long. CDR3 loop: CAISPRGENYGYTF. DNA for the CDR3: TGTGCCATCAGCCCTCGCGGAGAGAACTATGGCTACACCTTC.

On this clone itself: Compared with germline, one end of the junction differs, possibly owing to a read error. The rearrangement uses TRBV7-7 and TRBJ2-3; the match to TRBD2 covers 9 bases. The CDR3 covers 15 residues. Germline V CDR1 and CDR2: SSHAT, FNYEAQ (reference sequence). CDR3 DNA sequence: TGTGCTAGCAGGGCCGGGACTAGCTCCACAGATACGCAGTATTTT. Amino acids: CASRAGTSSTDTQYF.

This clone was recorded a few times. The rearrangement uses TRBV13 and TRBJ1-5, with D uncertain. The V end was cut by 0 bases, the J end by 5 bases, with 8 bases between. Germline V gene lookup returns CDR1 PRHDT and CDR2 FYEKMQ (reference sequence). The CDR3 length is 14 residues. CDR3 coding DNA: TGTGCCAGCAGCTTAGGGCAGACACATCAGCCCCAGCATTTT. It specifies CASSLGQTHQPQHF.

This chain joins TRBV7-2 and TRBJ2-7; tentative D call: TRBD1 (5 bases). V was pared by 4 bases and J by 0 bases, with 13 bases between. Germline CDR1 reads SGHTA; CDR2 reads FQGNSA. The CDR3 contains 15 residues. As DNA, the CDR3 is TGTGCCAGCAGCTCAAGACAGCCAGCCTCCTACGAGCAGTACTTC. Its protein product is CASSSRQPASYEQYF. Together with reference TRBV7-2 and TRBJ2-7, the CDR3 gives the full variable domain: GAGVSQSPSNKVTEKGKDVELRCDPISGHTALYWYRQSLGQGLEFLIYFQGNSAPDKSGLPSDRFSAERTGGSVSTLTIQRTQQEDSAVYLCASSSRQPASYEQYFGPGTRLTVT.